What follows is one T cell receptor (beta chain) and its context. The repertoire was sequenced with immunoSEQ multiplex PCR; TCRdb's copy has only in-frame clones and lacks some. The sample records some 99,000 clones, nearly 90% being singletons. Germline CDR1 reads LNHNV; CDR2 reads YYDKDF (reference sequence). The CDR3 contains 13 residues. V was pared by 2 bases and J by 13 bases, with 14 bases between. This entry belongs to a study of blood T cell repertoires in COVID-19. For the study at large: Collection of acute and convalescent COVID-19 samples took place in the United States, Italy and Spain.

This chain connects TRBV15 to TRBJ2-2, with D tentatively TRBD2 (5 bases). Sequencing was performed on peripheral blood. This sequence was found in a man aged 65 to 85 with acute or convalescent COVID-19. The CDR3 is CATSRPDTAGLFF. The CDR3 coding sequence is TGTGCCACCAGCAGACCTGACACGGCGGGGCTGTTTTTT.